Below are 10 T cell receptor beta chains sequenced from a single sample in a study of regulatory T cells in long-lasting Graves disease. This sample's time point: newly diagnosed GD, antithyroid drugs for less than 3 months. Extracted RNA from PBMCs served as the source of the TCR library. iRepertoire HTBI primers and Arm-PCR of CDR3 regions built TCR beta libraries. TCRdb used MiXCR to reprocess the multiplex PCR reads, holding one entry per CDR3 protein. The data hold about 530,000 distinct CDR3 sequences, with 15% to 20% observed a single time. The data were also submitted as part of a second study, on T cells in Graves' hyperthyroidism and ophthalmopathy.

Sequencing was performed on peripheral blood mononuclear cells (PBMCs), taken at new diagnosis, from a patient treated with antithyroid drugs. The receptors were sampled from a woman between 40 and 65 years old with Graves disease.

In its sample, this clonotype was seen once. V is TRBV10-1 and J is TRBJ2-2; D gene uncertain. Trimming shortened V by 0 bases and J by 6 bases, and 8 bases separated the two germline ends. The V gene's germline CDR1 is WNHNN and CDR2 SYGVQD (reference sequence). This CDR3 has 14 residues. For the CDR3, the DNA is TGCGCCAGCAGTGAGTCGGCGGCAGCCGGGGAGCTGTTTTTT. This gives the protein CASSESAAAGELFF.

This clonotype appeared many times. V and J are TRBV18 and TRBJ2-7; 9 nucleotides agree with TRBD1. The CDR3 runs to 15 residues. V dropped 2 bases and J dropped 4; count of bases not matched to a gene: 6. CDR1 and CDR2 from the germline V gene are KGHSH and LQKENI. The CDR3 DNA follows: TGTGCCAGCTCACCAAGGGACAGGGTCGGATACGAGCAGTACTTC. Protein sequence: CASSPRDRVGYEQYF.

Ten or more counts support this clonotype. The chain links TRBV3-1 to TRBJ2-1; maybe TRBD1 (5 bases). The CDR3 has 15 amino acids. CDR1 is LGHDT, CDR2 YNNKEL, per germline (reference sequence). The V end lost 0 bases, the J end lost 5 bases, and 11 bases lay between the germline ends. The CDR3: CASSQERLQDNEQFF. CDR3 nucleotide sequence: TGTGCCAGCAGCCAAGAACGTTTACAGGACAATGAGCAGTTCTTC.

This clonotype was seen ten or more times. This chain uses TRBV2 with TRBJ1-4; D not certain. The ends were cut back, 8 bases at V and 4 bases at J, with 23 bases in the middle. The CDR3 is 17 amino acids. CDR1 and CDR2 from the germline V gene are SNHLY and FYNNEI. CDR3 sequence: CASARSVRADGNEKLFF. In DNA, the CDR3 is TGTGCCAGCGCGAGATCTGTGAGGGCAGACGGTAATGAAAAACTGTTTTTT.

This clonotype was recorded at least ten times. CDR3 bases: TGTGCCAGCAGTTACCATCCCAGGGGGGATGGCTACACCTTC. This translates into CASSYHPRGDGYTF. The chain couples TRBV6-5 to TRBJ1-2, with TRBD1 matching 7 bases. Per the germline V gene, CDR1 is MNHEY and CDR2 is SVGAGI. V gave up 2 bases and J gave up 6 bases; unmatched junction bases: 6. The CDR3 runs 14 residues.

This clonotype showed up just a few times. The gene calls are TRBV7-9 and TRBJ2-3, with D tentatively TRBD2 (6 bases). The CDR3 is 16 residues long. V was cut by 5 bases and J by 4 bases, with 19 bases left in between. Germline CDR1 and CDR2: SEHNR and FQNEAQ (reference sequence). CDR3 residues: CASSPPLDAGPDTQYF. For the CDR3, the DNA is TGTGCCAGCAGCCCACCCCTCGATGCGGGGCCAGATACGCAGTATTTT.

The sample holds many counts of this clonotype. The chain is built from TRBV7-3 and TRBJ2-5; the D is unclear. CDR1 is SGHTA and CDR2 is FQGTGA in the germline V gene. This CDR3 spans 14 amino acids. Trimming pared 2 bases from V and 4 bases from J, leaving 11 bases between. CDR3 residues: CASSLGGPGETQYF. CDR3 DNA sequence: TGTGCCAGCAGCTTAGGTGGGCCCGGAGAGACCCAGTACTTC.

A word on this clonotype: A much larger clone sits a single nucleotide away, making a read error possible. The J gene is TRBJ1-2, the V gene TRBV11-2; a weak D match, TRBD1 (6 bases). The CDR3 sequence is 15 residues long. V dropped 8 bases and J dropped 4 bases, with 20 bases sitting between them. The germline gives CDR1 SGHAT, CDR2 FQNNGV. The CDR3 loop reads CASSPPGAYGYGYTF. As DNA, the CDR3 is TGTGCCAGCTCACCACCGGGGGCTTATGGCTATGGCTACACCTTC.

This clonotype appeared many times. This chain uses TRBV20-1 with TRBJ2-7; 10 bases align to TRBD2. This CDR3 is built from 16 residues. After removal of 3 bases from V and 3 bases from J, the junction contained 11 bases not matched to a gene. CDR1 and CDR2 from the germline V gene are DFQATT and SNEGSKA (reference sequence). The chain's CDR3 is CSASKSWTSGLYEQYF. The CDR3 DNA reads TGCAGTGCTAGTAAGTCGTGGACTAGCGGACTCTACGAGCAGTACTTC.

In the case of this clonotype: The junction and the germline gene differ at one end; a read error may be behind it. The rearrangement uses TRBV2 and TRBJ1-5; TRBD1 might be the D (6 bases). CDR1 is SNHLY, CDR2 FYNNEI, per germline. This CDR3 region has 13 residues. This CDR3 is CAGSEGGGQPQHF. CDR3 DNA sequence: TGTGCCGGCAGTGAGGGGGGAGGGCAGCCCCAGCATTTT.